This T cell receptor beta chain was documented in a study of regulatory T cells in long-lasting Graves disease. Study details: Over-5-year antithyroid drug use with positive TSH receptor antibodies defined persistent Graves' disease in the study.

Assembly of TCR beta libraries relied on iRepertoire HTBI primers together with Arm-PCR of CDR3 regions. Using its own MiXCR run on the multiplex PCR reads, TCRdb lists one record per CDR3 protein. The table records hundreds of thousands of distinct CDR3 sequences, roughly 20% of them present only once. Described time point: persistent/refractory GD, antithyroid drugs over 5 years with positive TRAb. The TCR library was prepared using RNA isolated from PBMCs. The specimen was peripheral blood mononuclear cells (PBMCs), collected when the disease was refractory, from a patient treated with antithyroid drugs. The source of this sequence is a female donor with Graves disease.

The CDR3 sequence: CASSTGHPTGELFF. The CDR3 coding sequence is TGTGCCAGCAGTACGGGACACCCCACCGGGGAGCTGTTTTTT. The chain couples TRBV12-3 or TRBV12-4 to TRBJ2-2, with D perhaps TRBD1 (6 bases). Trimming took 5 bases from V and 4 from J, leaving 11 bases between them. There are 14 residues in the CDR3.